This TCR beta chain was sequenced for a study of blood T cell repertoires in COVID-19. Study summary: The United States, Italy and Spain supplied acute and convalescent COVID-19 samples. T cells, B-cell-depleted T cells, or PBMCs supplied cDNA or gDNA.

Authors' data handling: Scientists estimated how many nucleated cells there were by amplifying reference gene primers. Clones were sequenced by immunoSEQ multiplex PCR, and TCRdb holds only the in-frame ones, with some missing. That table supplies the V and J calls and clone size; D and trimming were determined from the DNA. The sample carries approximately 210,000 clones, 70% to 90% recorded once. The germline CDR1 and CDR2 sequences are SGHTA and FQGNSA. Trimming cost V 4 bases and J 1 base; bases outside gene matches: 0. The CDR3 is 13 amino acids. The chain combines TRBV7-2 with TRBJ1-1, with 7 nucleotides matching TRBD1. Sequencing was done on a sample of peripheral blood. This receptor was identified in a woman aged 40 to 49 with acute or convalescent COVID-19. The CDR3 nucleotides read TGTGCCAGCAGCTGGGACAGGAACACTGAAGCTTTCTTT. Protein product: CASSWDRNTEAFF.